Below, 25 T cell receptor beta chains from the same sample are listed, as sequenced in a study of cytomegalovirus exposure and HLA in healthy donors. PCR amplification relied on 60 Vbeta primers (plus 13 Jbeta primers). Using immunoSEQ multiplex PCR, the repertoire was profiled, and TCRdb retains in-frame clones only, with some absent. The sample comprises around 200,000 clones, roughly 84% of which are singletons, and about 1.7% rests with the top ten. Material for sequencing was PBMCs. These receptors were taken from a man over 45 in good health and CMV-seronegative.

In DNA, the CDR3 is TGCGCCAGCAGCCAAGGGACAGCATATAGCAATCAGCCCCAGCATTTT. As protein: CASSQGTAYSNQPQHF. V usage is TRBV4-1 and J usage is TRBJ1-5; tentative D call: TRBD1 (6 bases). The CDR3 is made up of 16 amino acids. From germline, CDR1 is MGHRA and CDR2 YSYEKL. Trimming cost V 1 base and J 0 bases, with 10 bases left between them.

This clone has more than one count but fewer than ten. This chain links TRBV18 with TRBJ2-7; possible D gene TRBD1, 5 bases. The CDR3 runs to 13 residues. Per germline, CDR1 KGHSH and CDR2 LQKENI. Trimming took off 3 bases at V and 5 bases at J, with 11 bases between the two ends. Here the CDR3 reads CASSPGRVDEQYF. The CDR3 DNA reads as TGTGCCAGCTCACCGGGCAGGGTGGACGAGCAGTACTTC.

This chain uses TRBV20-1 with TRBJ2-7; maybe TRBD2 (6 bases). The CDR3 is 10 residues long. Trimming pared 6 bases from V and 8 bases from J, leaving 11 bases between. Germline loops: CDR1 DFQATT, CDR2 SNEGSKA (reference sequence). The CDR3 sequence is CSARRDQQYF. The CDR3 DNA reads TGCAGTGCGAGGAGGGACCAGCAGTACTTC.

The chain employs TRBV27 and TRBJ1-2, with 7 bases fitting TRBD1. The CDR3 extends over 15 amino acids. Germline V gene sequence: CDR1 MNHEY, CDR2 SMNVEV (reference sequence). Trimming took 0 bases from V and 3 from J; bases not matched to a gene: 4. The CDR3 bases are TGTGCCAGCAGTTTATCGAGGACAGGAGACTATGGCTACACCTTC. Translated: CASSLSRTGDYGYTF.

The V gene is TRBV7-3, the J gene TRBJ2-7; the D is unclear. CDR3 size: 13 residues. Germline V gene data show CDR1 as SGHTA and CDR2 as FQGTGA. V lost 3 bases and J lost 7, with 13 bases in between. The CDR3 nucleotides read TGTGCCAGCAGCTTGGGCAGTTTAGGAGAGCAGTACTTC. Its protein is CASSLGSLGEQYF.

The table lists this clone with a few counts. The chain recombines TRBV11-2 with TRBJ2-7; 11 bases align to TRBD2. The germline gives CDR1 SGHAT, CDR2 FQNNGV. CDR3 length: 13 amino acids. The V segment lost 3 bases and the J segment 8 bases; nucleotides outside the gene matches: 3. The DNA of the CDR3 is TGTGCCAGCAGCTTTGGGACTAGCGGAAAGCAGTACTTC. Its protein is CASSFGTSGKQYF.

The chain has TRBV19 and TRBJ2-7; D may be TRBD1 (6 bases). The CDR3 is made up of 15 amino acids. V dropped 3 bases and J dropped 5 bases, with 17 bases sitting between them. From germline, CDR1 is LNHDA and CDR2 SQIVND (reference sequence). In nucleotides, the CDR3 is TGTGCCAGTAGTATCTATGACATGGGGGCGAACGAGCAGTACTTC. It is translated as CASSIYDMGANEQYF.

A remark on this clone: Different DNA sequences within this sample yield the same CDR3. The J gene is TRBJ2-7, the V gene TRBV5-1; perhaps TRBD2 as D (5 bases). The CDR3 length is 15 residues. V lost 0 bases to trimming and J lost 3 bases, with 13 bases between them. Germline values: CDR1 SGHRS, CDR2 YFSETQ. The CDR3 DNA reads TGCGCCAGCAGCTTGGGACGGACTTCCAGCTACGAGCAGTACTTC. Protein sequence: CASSLGRTSSYEQYF.

This clone was picked up one time. The V call is TRBV27, the J call TRBJ2-7; TRBD2 agrees at 9 bases. This CDR3 is built from 16 residues. The V gene's germline CDR1 is MNHEY and CDR2 SMNVEV (reference sequence). V lost 5 bases and J lost 3; bases outside the gene matches: 11. Here the CDR3 reads CASSPRVLAGDYEQYF. DNA of the CDR3: TGTGCCAGCAGTCCCCGAGTGTTAGCGGGAGACTACGAGCAGTACTTC.

Only a few counts were recorded for this clone. The V call is TRBV7-8, the J call TRBJ1-5; D is unclear. V lost 4 bases and J 9 bases, leaving 16 bases between the germline ends. This CDR3 is built from 14 residues. Looked up from germline, CDR1 is SGHVS and CDR2 is FQNEAQ. The CDR3 sequence: CASSSSFGGSPQHF. For the CDR3, the DNA is TGTGCCAGCAGCTCCTCGTTTGGTGGCTCGCCCCAGCATTTT.

V is TRBV9 and J is TRBJ1-4; D possibly corresponds to TRBD1 (6 bases). The CDR3 spans 13 residues. Deletions cut 9 bases from V and 8 bases from J, with 17 bases between. CDR1 and CDR2 (germline): SGDLS, YYNGEE. The CDR3 DNA follows: TGTGCCACGTCGACAGGCCCGGGGGAAAAACTGTTTTTT. Translated, it gives CATSTGPGEKLFF.

This clone came up a few times. The rearrangement links TRBV25-1 to TRBJ2-5, with TRBD2 matching 11 bases. There are 16 residues in the CDR3. The germline gives CDR1 MGHDK, CDR2 SYGVNS. The trim removed 4 bases at V and 2 bases at J, leaving 6 bases unmatched. The CDR3 DNA reads as TGTGCCAGCAGTGTGGCAGGACTAGCGGGTCAAGAGACCCAGTACTTC. It codes for CASSVAGLAGQETQYF.

V is TRBV29-1 and J is TRBJ1-2; D uncertain. The V end lost 2 bases, the J end lost 3 bases, and 4 bases lay between the germline ends. CDR1 is SQVTM and CDR2 is ANQGSEA in the germline V gene. The length of the CDR3 is 11 residues. In nucleotides, the CDR3 is TGCAGCGTTGAACAGGACTATGGCTACACCTTC. It translates to CSVEQDYGYTF.

This chain links TRBV6-6 with TRBJ2-1, with TRBD1 identical over 7 bases. The germline gives CDR1 MNHNY, CDR2 SVGAGI (reference sequence). The V gene end was trimmed by 5 bases and the J gene end by 9 bases; junction bases not matched to a gene: 10. CDR3 length: 14 residues. Here the CDR3 reads CASSTPTGIGEQFF. CDR3 coding DNA: TGTGCCAGCAGTACACCGACAGGGATCGGTGAGCAGTTCTTC.

This CDR3 is CASSGRQGANYGYTF. DNA of the CDR3: TGTGCCAGCAGCGGGAGACAGGGAGCTAACTATGGCTACACCTTC. The genes are TRBV5-6 and TRBJ1-2, with TRBD1 identical over 7 bases. Germline CDR1 reads SGHDT; CDR2 reads YYEEEE. The CDR3 length is 15 residues. Trimming at V came to 4 bases and at J to 0 bases, leaving 6 bases not matched to a gene. Variable domain in full (rest from reference TRBV5-6 and TRBJ1-2): DAGVTQSPTHLIKTRGQQVTLRCSPKSGHDTVSWYQQALGQGPQFIFQYYEEEERQRGNFPDRFSGHQFPNYSSELNVNALLLGDSALYLCASSGRQGANYGYTFGSGTRLTVV.

The chain employs TRBV7-2 and TRBJ1-1, with TRBD1 matching over 8 bases. Looked up from germline, CDR1 is SGHTA and CDR2 is FQGNSA. The CDR3 has 16 amino acids. The J segment lost 1 base and the V segment lost 1 base, leaving 5 bases of the junction unmatched. CDR3 amino acids: CASSLELGQGNTEAFF. CDR3 nucleotide sequence: TGTGCCAGCAGCTTAGAGTTAGGACAGGGGAACACTGAAGCTTTCTTT.

V and J are TRBV5-1 and TRBJ2-7, with 8 bases lining up with TRBD2. Germline V gene data show CDR1 as SGHRS and CDR2 as YFSETQ. This CDR3 is built from 13 residues. With V trimmed by 7 bases and J by 3 bases, 6 bases remained unmatched. The CDR3 loop is CASRIGRDYEQYF. CDR3 coding DNA: TGCGCCAGCCGTATCGGGAGGGACTACGAGCAGTACTTC.

The gene calls are TRBV5-4 and TRBJ1-1; 8 nucleotides agree with TRBD1. Unmatched junction bases numbered 6, after V lost 3 bases and J lost 2 bases. The CDR3 loop spans 15 amino acids. CDR1 is SGHNT, CDR2 YYREEE, per germline (reference sequence). The chain's CDR3 is CASSSYRGINTEAFF. CDR3 in DNA: TGTGCCAGCAGCTCTTACAGGGGGATCAACACTGAAGCTTTCTTT.

The rearrangement joins TRBV4-1 to TRBJ2-2; 14 bases agree with TRBD2. This CDR3 is 16 amino acids long. Per the germline V gene, CDR1 is MGHRA and CDR2 is YSYEKL. V shed 4 bases and J 7 bases; nucleotides not matched to a gene: 5. In DNA form, the CDR3 reads TGCGCCAGCAGCCGGGGGACTAGCGGGAGTGGCGGGGAGCTGTTTTTT. Amino acid sequence: CASSRGTSGSGGELFF.

The chain is built from TRBV6-6 and TRBJ2-1; possible D gene TRBD1, 6 bases. Deletions cut 6 bases from V and 7 bases from J, with 7 bases between. Germline V CDR1 and CDR2: MNHNY, SVGAGI (reference sequence). The CDR3 totals 11 residues. CDR3 protein: CASRQGNEQFF. The DNA of the CDR3 is TGTGCCAGCAGACAGGGAAATGAGCAGTTCTTC.

The V gene is TRBV6-1, the J gene TRBJ1-5; 9 nucleotides line up with TRBD1. This CDR3 region has 15 residues. V lost 6 bases and J lost 4; bases outside the gene matches: 7. CDR1 and CDR2 from the germline V gene are MNHNS and SASEGT. In nucleotides, the CDR3 is TGTGCCAGCAGCTCCGTCGACAGGGGGAATCAGCCCCAGCATTTT. This gives the protein CASSSVDRGNQPQHF.

This clone was found a few times. The rearrangement links TRBV18 to TRBJ2-1; no clear D. V lost 2 bases and J 8 bases, leaving 7 bases between the germline ends. This CDR3 is built from 12 residues. Germline-derived CDR1 and CDR2 are KGHSH and LQKENI. The CDR3 sequence is CASSPTLDEQFF. CDR3 bases: TGTGCCAGCTCACCAACTTTGGATGAGCAGTTCTTC.

The rearrangement links TRBV5-7 to TRBJ2-5; D not resolved. TRBV5-7 is given ORF status, its function remaining uncertain. The CDR3 extends over 14 amino acids. Trimming cost V 4 bases and J 5 bases, with 15 bases left between them. CDR3 DNA sequence: TGTGCCAGCAGCCCTCTCCGGCGGATGGAGACCCAGTACTTC. As protein: CASSPLRRMETQYF.

V gene TRBV7-3 combines with J gene TRBJ2-1; 12 bases align to TRBD2. The CDR3 runs 15 residues. The V segment lost 5 bases and the J segment 2 bases; nucleotides outside the gene matches: 1. The germline CDR1 and CDR2 sequences are SGHTA and FQGTGA. The CDR3 DNA reads TGTGCCAGCAGCCTAGCGGGAGGGCCCTACAATGAGCAGTTCTTC. Translated: CASSLAGGPYNEQFF. Full variable domain (outside the CDR3, taken from reference TRBV7-3 and TRBJ2-1): GAGVSQTPSNKVTEKGKYVELRCDPISGHTALYWYRQSLGQGPEFLIYFQGTGAADDSGLPNDRFFAVRPEGSVSTLKIQRTERGDSAVYLCASSLAGGPYNEQFFGPGTRLTVL.

V and J are TRBV10-1 and TRBJ2-7, with 9 bases identical to TRBD2. J gave up 4 bases and V 10 bases, and 17 bases lay outside the gene matches. The CDR3 has 16 amino acids. In germline, CDR1 is WNHNN, CDR2 SYGVQD (reference sequence). The CDR3 here is CATPQGVVAGEYEQYF. The CDR3 coding sequence is TGCGCCACCCCCCAGGGGGTGGTAGCGGGAGAGTACGAGCAGTACTTC.